This T cell receptor beta chain was observed in a study of blood T cells in healthy people across ages. General study findings and limits: Measured against age, TCR beta diversity per million T cells decreased in a roughly linear manner.

Alongside a J-beta primer mix, a sample-barcoded 5' primer served in a second PCR lasting roughly 6 to 11 cycles. All cDNA molecules were each tagged by a template-switch adaptor with 12 random nucleotides. A single record per CDR3 protein comes from TCRdb applying MiXCR to the 5' RACE reads. The sample carries hundreds of thousands of distinct CDR3 sequences, about 25% recorded once. The CDR3 extends over 13 amino acids. Trimming pared 2 bases from V and 3 bases from J, leaving 9 bases between. CDR1 is SGHNT and CDR2 is YYREEE in the germline V gene (reference sequence). About this clonotype: Its antigen is still unknown.

The sample was also reused in another study, on T cells of mothers and their children.

The source of this sequence is a boy younger than 18 in good health. Sequenced sample: blood. The chain has TRBV5-4 and TRBJ2-7, with D possibly called TRBD1 or TRBD2 (5 bases each). The CDR3 reads CASSFFGGYEQYF. Here the CDR3 DNA reads TGTGCCAGCAGCTTCTTTGGGGGCTACGAGCAGTACTTC.